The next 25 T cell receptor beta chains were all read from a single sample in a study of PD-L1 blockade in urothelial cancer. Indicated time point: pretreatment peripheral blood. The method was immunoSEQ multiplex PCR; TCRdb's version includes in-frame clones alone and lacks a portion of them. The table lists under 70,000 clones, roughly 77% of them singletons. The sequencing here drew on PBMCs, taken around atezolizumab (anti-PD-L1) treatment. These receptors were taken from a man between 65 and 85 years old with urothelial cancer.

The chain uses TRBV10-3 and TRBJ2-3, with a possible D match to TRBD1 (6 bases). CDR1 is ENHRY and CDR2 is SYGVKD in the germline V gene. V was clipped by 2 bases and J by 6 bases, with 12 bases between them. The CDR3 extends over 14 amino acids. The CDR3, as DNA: TGTGCCATCAGTGAGCCCAGGGGAATGGATACGCAGTATTTT. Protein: CAISEPRGMDTQYF.

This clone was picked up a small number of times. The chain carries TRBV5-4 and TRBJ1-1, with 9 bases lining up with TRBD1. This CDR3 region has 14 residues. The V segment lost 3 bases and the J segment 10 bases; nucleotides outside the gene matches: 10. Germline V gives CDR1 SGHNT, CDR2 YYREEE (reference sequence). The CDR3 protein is CASSWGQGGLGAFF. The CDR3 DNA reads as TGTGCCAGCAGCTGGGGACAGGGTGGGTTAGGAGCTTTCTTT.

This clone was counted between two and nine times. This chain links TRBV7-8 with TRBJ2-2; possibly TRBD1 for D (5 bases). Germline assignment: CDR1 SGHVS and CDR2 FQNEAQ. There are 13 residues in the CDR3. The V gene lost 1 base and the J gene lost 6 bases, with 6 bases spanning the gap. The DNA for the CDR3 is TGTGCCAGCAGCTTAGGACAGCCCGGGGAGCTGTTTTTT. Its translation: CASSLGQPGELFF.

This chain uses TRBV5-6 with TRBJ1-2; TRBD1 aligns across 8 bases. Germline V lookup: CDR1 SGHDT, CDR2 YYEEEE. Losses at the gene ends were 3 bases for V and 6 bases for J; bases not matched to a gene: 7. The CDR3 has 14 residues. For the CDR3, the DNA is TGTGCCAGCAGCTCTCGGACAGGGTTGGATGGCTACACCTTC. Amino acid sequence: CASSSRTGLDGYTF.

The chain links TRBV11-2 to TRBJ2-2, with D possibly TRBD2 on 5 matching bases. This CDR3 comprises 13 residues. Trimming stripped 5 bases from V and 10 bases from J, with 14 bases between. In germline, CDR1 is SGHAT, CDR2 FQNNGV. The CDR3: CASSRQQRVELFF. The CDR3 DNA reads TGTGCCAGCAGCCGCCAACAGAGGGTGGAGCTGTTTTTT.

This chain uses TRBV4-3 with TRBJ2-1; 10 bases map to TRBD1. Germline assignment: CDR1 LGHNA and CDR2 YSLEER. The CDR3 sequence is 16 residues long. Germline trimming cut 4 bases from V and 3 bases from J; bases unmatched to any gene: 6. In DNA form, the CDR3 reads TGCGCCAGCAGCCGAACGACAGGGGGCGACTACAATGAGCAGTTCTTC. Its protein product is CASSRTTGGDYNEQFF.

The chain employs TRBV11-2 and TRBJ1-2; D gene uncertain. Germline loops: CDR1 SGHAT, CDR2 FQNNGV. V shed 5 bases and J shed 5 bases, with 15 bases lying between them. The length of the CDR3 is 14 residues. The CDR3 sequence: CASSPAGSYYGYTF. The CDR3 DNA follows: TGTGCCAGCAGCCCCGCCGGGTCGTATTATGGCTACACCTTC.

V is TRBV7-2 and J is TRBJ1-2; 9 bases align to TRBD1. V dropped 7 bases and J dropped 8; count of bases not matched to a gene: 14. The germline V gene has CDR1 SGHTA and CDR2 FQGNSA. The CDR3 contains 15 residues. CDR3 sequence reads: CASTVSGTGLGGYTF. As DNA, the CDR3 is TGTGCCAGCACCGTGTCCGGGACAGGGTTGGGAGGCTACACCTTC.

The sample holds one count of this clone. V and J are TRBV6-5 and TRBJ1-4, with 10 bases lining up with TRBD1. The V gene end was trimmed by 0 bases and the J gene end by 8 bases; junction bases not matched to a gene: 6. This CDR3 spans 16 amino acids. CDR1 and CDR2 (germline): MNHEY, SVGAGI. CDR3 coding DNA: TGTGCCAGCAGTTACTCGCGACAGGGGGCAGGGGAAAAACTGTTTTTT. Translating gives CASSYSRQGAGEKLFF.

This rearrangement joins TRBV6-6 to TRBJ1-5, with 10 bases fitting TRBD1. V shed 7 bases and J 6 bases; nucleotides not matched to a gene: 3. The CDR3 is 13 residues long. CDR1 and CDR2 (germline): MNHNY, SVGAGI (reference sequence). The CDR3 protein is CASIDRGRQPQHF. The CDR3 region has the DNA TGTGCCAGCATTGACAGGGGGCGTCAGCCCCAGCATTTT.

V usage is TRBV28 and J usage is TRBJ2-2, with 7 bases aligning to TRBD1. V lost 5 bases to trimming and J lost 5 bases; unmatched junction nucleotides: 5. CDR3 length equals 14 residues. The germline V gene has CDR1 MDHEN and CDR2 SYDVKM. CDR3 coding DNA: TGTGCCAGCAGTCACAGGGGAACGACCGGGGAGCTGTTTTTT. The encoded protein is CASSHRGTTGELFF.

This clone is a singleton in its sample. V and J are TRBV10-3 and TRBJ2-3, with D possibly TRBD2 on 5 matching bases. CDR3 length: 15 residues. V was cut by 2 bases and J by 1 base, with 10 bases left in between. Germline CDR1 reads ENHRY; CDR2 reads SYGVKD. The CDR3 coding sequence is TGTGCCATCAGTGAGGATCCAGCGGGCACAGATACGCAGTATTTT. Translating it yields CAISEDPAGTDTQYF.

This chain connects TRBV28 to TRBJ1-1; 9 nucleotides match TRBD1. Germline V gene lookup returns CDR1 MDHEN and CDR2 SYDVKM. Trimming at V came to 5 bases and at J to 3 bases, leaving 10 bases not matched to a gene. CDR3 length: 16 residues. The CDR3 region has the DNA TGTGCCAGCAGTCTAGGGGGACAGGGTTGGGACACTGAAGCTTTCTTT. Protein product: CASSLGGQGWDTEAFF.

CDR3 sequence (DNA): TGCGCCAGCAGCCATGAAGAGCGGGAGGGTCAGGGCGAGCAGTACTTC. It translates to CASSHEEREGQGEQYF. The chain recombines TRBV4-1 with TRBJ2-7; 10 bases line up with TRBD2. CDR1 MGHRA and CDR2 YSYEKL come from the germline V gene. The J segment lost 6 bases and the V segment lost 3 bases, leaving 11 bases of the junction unmatched. The CDR3 contains 16 residues.

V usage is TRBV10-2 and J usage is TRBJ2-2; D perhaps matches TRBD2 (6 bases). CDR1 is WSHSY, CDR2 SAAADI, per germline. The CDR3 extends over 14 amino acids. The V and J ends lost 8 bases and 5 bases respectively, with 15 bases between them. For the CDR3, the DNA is TGCGCCAGCCGAGCTAGCGCCGAGACCGGGGAGCTGTTTTTT. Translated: CASRASAETGELFF.

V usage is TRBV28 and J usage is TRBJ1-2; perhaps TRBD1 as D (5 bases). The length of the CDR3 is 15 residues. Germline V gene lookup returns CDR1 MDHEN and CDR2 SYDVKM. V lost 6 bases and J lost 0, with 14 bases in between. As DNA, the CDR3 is TGTGCCAGCAGACTTCCAGGGTTAGCTAACTATGGCTACACCTTC. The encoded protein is CASRLPGLANYGYTF.

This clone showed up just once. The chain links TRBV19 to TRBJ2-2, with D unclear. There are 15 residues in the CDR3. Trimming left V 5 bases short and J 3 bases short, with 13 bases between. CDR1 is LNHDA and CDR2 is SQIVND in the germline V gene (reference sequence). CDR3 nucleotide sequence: TGTGCCAGTAGTCCCCAGGCAGCTTACACCGGGGAGCTGTTTTTT. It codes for CASSPQAAYTGELFF.

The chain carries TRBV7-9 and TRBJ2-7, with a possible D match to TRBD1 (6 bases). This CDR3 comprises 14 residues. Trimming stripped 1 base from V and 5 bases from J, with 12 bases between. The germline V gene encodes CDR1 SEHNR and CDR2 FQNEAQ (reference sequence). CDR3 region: CASSLEQGKDEQYF. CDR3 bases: TGTGCCAGCAGCTTAGAACAGGGAAAAGACGAGCAGTACTTC.

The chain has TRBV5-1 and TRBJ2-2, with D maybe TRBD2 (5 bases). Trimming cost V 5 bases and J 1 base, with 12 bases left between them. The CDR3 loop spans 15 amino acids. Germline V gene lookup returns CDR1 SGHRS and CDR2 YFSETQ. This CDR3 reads CASSFDGKNTGELFF. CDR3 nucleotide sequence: TGCGCCAGCAGTTTCGACGGGAAGAACACCGGGGAGCTGTTTTTT.

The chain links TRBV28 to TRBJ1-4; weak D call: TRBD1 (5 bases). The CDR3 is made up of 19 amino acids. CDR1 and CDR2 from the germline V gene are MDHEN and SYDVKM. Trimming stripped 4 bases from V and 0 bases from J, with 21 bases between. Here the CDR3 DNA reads TGTGCCAGCAGTTCACTCCCTCGACAGAGACCGGCAACTAATGAAAAACTGTTTTTT. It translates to CASSSLPRQRPATNEKLFF.

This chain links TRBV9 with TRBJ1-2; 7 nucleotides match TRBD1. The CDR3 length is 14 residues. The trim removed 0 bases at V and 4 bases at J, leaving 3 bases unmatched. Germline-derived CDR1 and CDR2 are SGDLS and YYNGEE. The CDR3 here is CASSVEGGAYGYTF. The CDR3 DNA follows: TGTGCCAGCAGCGTAGAAGGGGGCGCCTATGGCTACACCTTC.

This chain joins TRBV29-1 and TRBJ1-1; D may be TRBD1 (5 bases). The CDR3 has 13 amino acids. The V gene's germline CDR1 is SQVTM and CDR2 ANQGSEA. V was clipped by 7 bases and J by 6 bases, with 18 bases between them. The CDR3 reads CSGGGGILSEAFF. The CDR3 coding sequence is TGCAGCGGGGGCGGAGGGATTCTTTCTGAAGCTTTCTTT.

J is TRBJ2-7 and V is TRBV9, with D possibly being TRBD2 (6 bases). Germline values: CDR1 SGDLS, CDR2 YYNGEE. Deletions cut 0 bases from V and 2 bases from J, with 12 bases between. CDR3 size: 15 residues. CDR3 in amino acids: CASSVGGDSTYEQYF. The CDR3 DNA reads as TGTGCCAGCAGCGTAGGGGGGGACTCTACCTACGAGCAGTACTTC.

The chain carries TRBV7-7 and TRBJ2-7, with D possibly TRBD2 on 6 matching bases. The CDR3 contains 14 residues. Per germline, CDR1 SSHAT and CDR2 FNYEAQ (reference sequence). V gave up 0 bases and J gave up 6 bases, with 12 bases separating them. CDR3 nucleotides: TGTGCCAGCAGCTTAGCCGGCGGGGCCGGCGAGCAGTACTTC. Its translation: CASSLAGGAGEQYF.

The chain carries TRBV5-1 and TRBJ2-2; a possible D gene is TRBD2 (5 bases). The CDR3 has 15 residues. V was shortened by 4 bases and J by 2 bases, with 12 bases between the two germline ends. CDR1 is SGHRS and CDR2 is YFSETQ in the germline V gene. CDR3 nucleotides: TGCGCCAGCAGCCCGCAGACTACTAACACCGGGGAGCTGTTTTTT. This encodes CASSPQTTNTGELFF.